What follows are 22 T cell receptor beta chains derived from one specimen sequenced in a study of T cells of healthy individuals. TCRdb fed the 5' RACE reads into MiXCR, producing one record per CDR3 protein. The profile shows 100,000 or so distinct CDR3 sequences, roughly 18% of them singletons. All receptors come from a human donor in good health.

This clonotype has more than one count but fewer than ten. This chain connects TRBV3-1 to TRBJ2-7, with 7 bases aligning to TRBD2. Germline values: CDR1 LGHDT, CDR2 YNNKEL (reference sequence). CDR3 size: 19 residues. V lost 4 bases, J lost 1 base, and 19 bases stayed unmatched. This chain's CDR3 is CASSPINLPPSGGSYEQYF. The CDR3 DNA reads as TGTGCCAGCAGCCCTATAAACCTACCCCCTAGCGGAGGGTCCTACGAGCAGTACTTC.

The sample holds a few counts of this clonotype. The chain has TRBV30 and TRBJ1-6; a weak D match, TRBD1 (6 bases). Trimming removed 1 base at V and 4 bases at J, with 8 bases between. CDR3 length equals 14 residues. Germline V lookup: CDR1 GTSNPN, CDR2 SVGIG (reference sequence). The CDR3 sequence: CAWSAQGYNSPLHF. The DNA of the CDR3 is TGTGCCTGGAGTGCGCAGGGGTATAATTCACCCCTCCACTTT.

This chain connects TRBV7-4 to TRBJ2-7; unclear D gene. Trimming cost V 4 bases and J 3 bases, with 16 bases left between them. Germline CDR1 and CDR2: SGHVT and SQSDAQ. The CDR3 has 15 amino acids. The CDR3 protein is CASSSLVSPDYEQYF. CDR3 in DNA: TGTGCCAGCAGCTCCTTAGTATCTCCCGACTACGAGCAGTACTTC.

This clonotype was counted only a few times. This chain connects TRBV28 to TRBJ2-3; D remains ambiguous. The CDR3 totals 16 residues. V lost 5 bases, J lost 0 bases, and 15 bases lay in between. Germline CDR1 is MDHEN and CDR2 is SYDVKM. CDR3 region: CASSPRGLFSTDTQYF. In DNA form, the CDR3 reads TGTGCCAGCAGTCCTCGCGGCCTTTTTAGCACAGATACGCAGTATTTT.

This clonotype appeared a few times. The rearrangement joins TRBV15 to TRBJ1-1, with D hard to call. V lost 5 bases and J lost 1, with 14 bases in between. CDR1 and CDR2 from the germline V gene are LNHNV and YYDKDF (reference sequence). The CDR3 has 15 residues. CDR3 residues: CATSGGRRQNTEAFF. For the CDR3, the DNA is TGTGCCACCAGCGGTGGGCGCAGACAGAACACTGAAGCTTTCTTT.

This clonotype was observed a few times. The gene calls are TRBV5-6 and TRBJ2-5; 8 nucleotides match TRBD2. The V segment lost 2 bases and the J segment 5 bases; nucleotides outside the gene matches: 11. Germline V CDR1 and CDR2: SGHDT, YYEEEE. This CDR3 has 16 residues. The DNA of the CDR3 is TGTGCCAGCAGCTTAACGGGACTAGGGGTTATGGAGACCCAGTACTTC. It codes for CASSLTGLGVMETQYF. The full variable domain, rest sourced from reference TRBV5-6 and TRBJ2-5, is DAGVTQSPTHLIKTRGQQVTLRCSPKSGHDTVSWYQQALGQGPQFIFQYYEEEERQRGNFPDRFSGHQFPNYSSELNVNALLLGDSALYLCASSLTGLGVMETQYFGPGTRLLVL.

This clonotype showed up many times. The chain uses TRBV2 and TRBJ1-4; unclear D gene. The V end was cut by 7 bases, the J end by 0 bases, with 9 bases between. This CDR3 comprises 14 residues. CDR1 and CDR2 from the germline V gene are SNHLY and FYNNEI. The CDR3 region has the DNA TGTGCCAGCATGCGGCAGGCAACTAATGAAAAACTGTTTTTT. Its translation: CASMRQATNEKLFF.

This clonotype occurred a few times. This sequence joins TRBV4-1 and TRBJ1-1; a weak D match, TRBD1 (6 bases). The CDR3 consists of 12 residues. V lost 0 bases to trimming and J lost 10 bases, with 9 bases between them. Germline V gene sequence: CDR1 MGHRA, CDR2 YSYEKL. CDR3 region: CASSQERGGAFF. For the CDR3, the DNA is TGCGCCAGCAGCCAAGAAAGAGGGGGAGCTTTCTTT.

This clonotype occurred many times. The V call is TRBV6-1, the J call TRBJ1-2; maybe TRBD1 (6 bases). V was pared by 4 bases and J by 8 bases, with 17 bases between. The CDR3 length is 14 residues. Germline V gene data show CDR1 as MNHNS and CDR2 as SASEGT. The CDR3 spells CASSAIYREEGYTF. The CDR3, as DNA: TGTGCCAGCAGTGCCATATACAGGGAAGAGGGCTACACCTTC.

This chain joins TRBV21-1 and TRBJ2-7. TRBV21-1 is listed as a pseudogene. The CDR3 consists of 14 residues. The CDR3 here is CASSKFGFSYEQYF. For the CDR3, the DNA is TGTGCCAGCAGCAAATTTGGCTTCTCCTACGAGCAGTACTTC.

This clonotype was seen ten or more times. V is TRBV27 and J is TRBJ2-3, with D perhaps TRBD1 or TRBD2 (6 bases each). V was pared by 5 bases and J by 3 bases, with 15 bases between. The CDR3 is made up of 15 amino acids. Per germline, CDR1 MNHEY and CDR2 SMNVEV (reference sequence). The DNA of the CDR3 is TGTGCCAGCAGTCCGATAGGGGGGAGGACAGATACGCAGTATTTT. Its protein is CASSPIGGRTDTQYF.

CDR3 region: CSAIHLNYGYTF. The CDR3 DNA follows: TGCAGTGCTATCCACCTTAACTATGGCTACACCTTC. The V gene is TRBV20-1, the J gene TRBJ1-2; unclear D gene. CDR1 and CDR2 from the germline V gene are DFQATT and SNEGSKA (reference sequence). Trimming removed 4 bases from V and 1 base from J, with 7 bases in between. The CDR3 contains 12 residues.

This clonotype occurred many times. V is TRBV6-2 or TRBV6-3 and J is TRBJ1-1, with no clear D. V was trimmed by 0 bases and J by 3 bases, leaving 2 bases between them. This CDR3 region has 12 residues. In germline, CDR1 is MNHEY, CDR2 SVGEGT. This chain's CDR3 is CASSYSYTEAFF. CDR3 coding DNA: TGTGCCAGCAGTTACTCTTACACTGAAGCTTTCTTT.

CDR3 DNA: TGCGCCAGCAGCTTGTCACAGCCGGGGAATTCACCCCTCCACTTT. Translated: CASSLSQPGNSPLHF. This chain uses TRBV5-1 with TRBJ1-6; D gene uncertain. CDR3 length: 15 amino acids. Germline V gene data show CDR1 as SGHRS and CDR2 as YFSETQ. Trimming shortened V by 1 base and J by 7 bases, and 12 bases separated the two germline ends. Full variable domain (rest looked up from reference TRBV5-1 and TRBJ1-6): KAGVTQTPRYLIKTRGQQVTLSCSPISGHRSVSWYQQTPGQGLQFLFEYFSETQRNKGNFPGRFSGRQFSNSRSEMNVSTLELGDSALYLCASSLSQPGNSPLHFGNGTRLTVT.

This clonotype was seen at least ten times. The chain is built from TRBV10-3 and TRBJ2-2; no definite D call. Germline loops: CDR1 ENHRY, CDR2 SYGVKD. The CDR3 totals 11 residues. Trimming removed 4 bases at V and 4 bases at J, with 1 base between. The CDR3 bases are TGTGCCATCAGTGGCACCGGGGAGCTGTTTTTT. This translates into CAISGTGELFF.

The chain links TRBV28 to TRBJ1-3; D not certain. The CDR3 consists of 12 residues. The germline V gene has CDR1 MDHEN and CDR2 SYDVKM. Trimming took off 2 bases at V and 5 bases at J, with 4 bases between the two ends. CDR3 DNA sequence: TGTGCCAGCAGTTTAAATAGAAACACCATATATTTT. Amino acid sequence: CASSLNRNTIYF.

This clonotype was seen more than once but under ten times. J is TRBJ1-1 and V is TRBV7-9; unclear D gene. This CDR3 is built from 13 residues. Trimming took off 8 bases at V and 0 bases at J, with 10 bases between the two ends. Germline CDR1 is SEHNR and CDR2 is FQNEAQ (reference sequence). The chain's CDR3 is CASLLEMNTEAFF. CDR3 DNA: TGTGCCAGCCTCCTTGAGATGAACACTGAAGCTTTCTTT.

This clonotype was counted a few times. The chain couples TRBV9 to TRBJ2-7; the D gene is possibly TRBD1 (6 bases). This CDR3 comprises 14 residues. Germline V CDR1 and CDR2: SGDLS, YYNGEE. Trimming removed 3 bases at V and 1 base at J, with 11 bases between. Here the CDR3 DNA reads TGTGCCAGCAGCGCCCGGGACATTTCCTACGAGCAGTACTTC. Translation gives CASSARDISYEQYF.

At least ten counts were recorded for this clonotype. The chain combines TRBV10-3 with TRBJ2-3; D is ambiguous. This CDR3 contains 13 residues. Trimming took off 4 bases at V and 5 bases at J, with 10 bases between the two ends. CDR1 ENHRY and CDR2 SYGVKD come from the germline V gene. Here the CDR3 reads CAISGQVGDTQYF. CDR3 nucleotide sequence: TGTGCCATCAGTGGGCAGGTGGGAGATACGCAGTATTTT.

This clonotype was seen repeatedly, ten times or more. This chain connects TRBV5-1 to TRBJ2-3; D is possibly TRBD2 (7 bases). This CDR3 is built from 14 residues. Germline V gene data show CDR1 as SGHRS and CDR2 as YFSETQ. Trimming shortened V by 0 bases and J by 6 bases, and 11 bases separated the two germline ends. The chain's CDR3 is CASSLVRGGDTQYF. Written as DNA, the CDR3 is TGCGCCAGCAGCTTGGTCAGGGGAGGGGATACGCAGTATTTT. The full variable domain, completed using reference TRBV5-1 and TRBJ2-3, is KAGVTQTPRYLIKTRGQQVTLSCSPISGHRSVSWYQQTPGQGLQFLFEYFSETQRNKGNFPGRFSGRQFSNSRSEMNVSTLELGDSALYLCASSLVRGGDTQYFGPGTRLTVL.

The chain joins TRBV7-2 to TRBJ1-5; tentatively, D is TRBD1 (5 bases). Germline V gene data show CDR1 as SGHTA and CDR2 as FQGNSA. The CDR3 consists of 15 residues. The V end lost 0 bases, the J end lost 6 bases, and 12 bases lay between the germline ends. The CDR3 nucleotides are TGTGCCAGCAGCTTAGCTGGCGGTGGGGGTCAGCCCCAGCATTTT. Protein product: CASSLAGGGGQPQHF.

The chain recombines TRBV20-1 with TRBJ1-5; D may be TRBD1 (6 bases). Trimming shortened V by 6 bases and J by 1 base, and 10 bases separated the two germline ends. There are 13 residues in the CDR3. In germline, CDR1 is DFQATT, CDR2 SNEGSKA (reference sequence). The CDR3 region is CSATGTSNQPQHF. Written as DNA, the CDR3 is TGCAGTGCCACAGGGACAAGCAATCAGCCCCAGCATTTT.